The T cell receptor beta chain under discussion was sequenced for a study of early T cells in non-severe SARS-CoV-2 infection. This clonotype was counted a few times. TCRdb called the 5' RACE reads again in MiXCR, with one record for every CDR3 protein. The table includes just under 90,000 distinct CDR3 sequences, around 14% detected once. V was clipped by 4 bases and J by 5 bases, with 14 bases between them. The CDR3 is 13 amino acids. Germline V lookup: CDR1 DFQATT, CDR2 SNEGSKA (reference sequence). The source is an adult who was a healthcare worker with PCR-confirmed SARS-CoV-2 infection or an uninfected control (not recorded which). This sequence joins TRBV20-1 and TRBJ1-2, with D possibly being TRBD1 (5 bases). The sample was whole blood. The CDR3 here is CSAMSAGKYGYTF. The CDR3 DNA is TGCAGTGCTATGTCGGCAGGGAAGTATGGCTACACCTTC.